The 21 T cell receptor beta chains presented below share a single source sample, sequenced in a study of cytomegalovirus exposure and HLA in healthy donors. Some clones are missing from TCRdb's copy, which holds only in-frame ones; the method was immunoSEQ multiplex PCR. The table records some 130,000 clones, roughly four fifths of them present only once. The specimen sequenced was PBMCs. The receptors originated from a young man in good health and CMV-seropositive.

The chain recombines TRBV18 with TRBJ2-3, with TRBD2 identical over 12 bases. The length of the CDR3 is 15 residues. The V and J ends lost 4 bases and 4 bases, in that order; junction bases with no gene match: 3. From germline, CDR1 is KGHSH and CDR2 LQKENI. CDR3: CASSRLAGVPDTQYF. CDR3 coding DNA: TGTGCCAGCTCACGACTAGCGGGAGTTCCAGATACGCAGTATTTT.

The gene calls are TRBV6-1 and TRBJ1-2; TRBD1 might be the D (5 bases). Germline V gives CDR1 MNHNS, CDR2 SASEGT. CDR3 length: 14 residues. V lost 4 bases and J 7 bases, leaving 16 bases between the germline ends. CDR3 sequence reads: CASSVNRISSGYTF. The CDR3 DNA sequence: TGTGCCAGCAGTGTAAACAGGATTAGCAGTGGCTACACCTTC.

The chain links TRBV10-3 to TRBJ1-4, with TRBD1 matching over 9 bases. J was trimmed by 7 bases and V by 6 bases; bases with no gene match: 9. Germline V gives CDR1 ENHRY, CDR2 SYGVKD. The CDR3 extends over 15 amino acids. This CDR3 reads CAISYQTGGSEKLFF. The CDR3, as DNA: TGTGCCATCAGCTACCAGACAGGGGGGAGTGAAAAACTGTTTTTT.

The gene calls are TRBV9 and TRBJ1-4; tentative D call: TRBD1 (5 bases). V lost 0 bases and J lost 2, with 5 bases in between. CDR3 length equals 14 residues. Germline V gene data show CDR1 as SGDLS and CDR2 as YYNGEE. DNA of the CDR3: TGTGCCAGCAGCGTAGGGGGCACTAATGAAAAACTGTTTTTT. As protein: CASSVGGTNEKLFF.

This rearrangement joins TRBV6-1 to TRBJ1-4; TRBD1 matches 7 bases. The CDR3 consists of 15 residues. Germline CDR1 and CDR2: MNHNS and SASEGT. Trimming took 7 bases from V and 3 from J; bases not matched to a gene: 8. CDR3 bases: TGTGCCAGCACTCTGACCGGGACAGCTAATGAAAAACTGTTTTTT. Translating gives CASTLTGTANEKLFF.

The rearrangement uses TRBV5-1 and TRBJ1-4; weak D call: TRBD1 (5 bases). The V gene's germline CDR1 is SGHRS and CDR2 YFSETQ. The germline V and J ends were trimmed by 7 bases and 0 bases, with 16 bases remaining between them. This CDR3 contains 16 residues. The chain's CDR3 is CASSREGGATNEKLFF. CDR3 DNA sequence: TGCGCCAGCTCTCGAGAGGGAGGGGCAACTAATGAAAAACTGTTTTTT.

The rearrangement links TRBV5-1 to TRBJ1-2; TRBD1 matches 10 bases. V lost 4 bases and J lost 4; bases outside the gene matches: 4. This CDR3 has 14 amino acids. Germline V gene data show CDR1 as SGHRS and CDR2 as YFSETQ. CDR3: CASSADRGTYGYTF. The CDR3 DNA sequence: TGCGCCAGCAGCGCGGACAGGGGGACCTATGGCTACACCTTC.

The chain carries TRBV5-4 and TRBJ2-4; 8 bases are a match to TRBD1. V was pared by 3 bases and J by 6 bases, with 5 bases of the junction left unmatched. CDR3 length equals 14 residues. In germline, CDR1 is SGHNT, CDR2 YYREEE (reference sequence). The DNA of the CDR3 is TGTGCCAGCAGCTCGACAGGGGCCCCAAACATTCAGTACTTC. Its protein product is CASSSTGAPNIQYF.

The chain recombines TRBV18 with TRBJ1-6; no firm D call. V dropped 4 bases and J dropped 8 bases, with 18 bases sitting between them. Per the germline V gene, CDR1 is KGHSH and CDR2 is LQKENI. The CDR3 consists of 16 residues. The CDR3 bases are TGTGCCAGCTCACGTAACCCCTCTGTACTGGATTCACCCCTCCACTTT. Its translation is CASSRNPSVLDSPLHF. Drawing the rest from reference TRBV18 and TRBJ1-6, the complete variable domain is NAGVMQNPRHLVRRRGQEARLRCSPMKGHSHVYWYRQLPEEGLKFMVYLQKENIIDESGMPKERFSAEFPKEGPSILRIQQVVRGDSAAYFCASSRNPSVLDSPLHFGNGTRLTVT.

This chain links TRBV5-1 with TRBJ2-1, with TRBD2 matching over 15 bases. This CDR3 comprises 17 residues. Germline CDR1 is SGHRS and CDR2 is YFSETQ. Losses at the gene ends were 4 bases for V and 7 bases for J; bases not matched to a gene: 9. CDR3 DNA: TGCGCCAGCAGCCGGACTAGCGGGGGGGCCCTGGCGAATGAGCAGTTCTTC. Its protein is CASSRTSGGALANEQFF.

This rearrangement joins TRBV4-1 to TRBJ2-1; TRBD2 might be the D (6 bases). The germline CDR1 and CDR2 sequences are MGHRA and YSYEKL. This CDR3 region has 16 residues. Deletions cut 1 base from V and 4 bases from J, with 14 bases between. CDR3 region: CASSQGPGAGYNEQFF. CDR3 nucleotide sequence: TGCGCCAGCAGCCAAGGGCCGGGAGCAGGGTACAATGAGCAGTTCTTC.

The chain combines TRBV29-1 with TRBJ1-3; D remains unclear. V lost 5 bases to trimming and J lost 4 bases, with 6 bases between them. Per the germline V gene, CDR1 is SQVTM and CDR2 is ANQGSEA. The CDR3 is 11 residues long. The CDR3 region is CSVTEGNTIYF. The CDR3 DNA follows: TGCAGCGTTACGGAGGGAAACACCATATATTTT.

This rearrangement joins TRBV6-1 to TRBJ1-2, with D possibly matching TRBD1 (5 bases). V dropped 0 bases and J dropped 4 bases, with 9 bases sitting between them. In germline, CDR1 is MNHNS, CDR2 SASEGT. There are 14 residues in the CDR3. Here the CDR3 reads CASSEAWRGYGYTF. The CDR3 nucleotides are TGTGCCAGCAGTGAAGCGTGGAGGGGCTATGGCTACACCTTC.

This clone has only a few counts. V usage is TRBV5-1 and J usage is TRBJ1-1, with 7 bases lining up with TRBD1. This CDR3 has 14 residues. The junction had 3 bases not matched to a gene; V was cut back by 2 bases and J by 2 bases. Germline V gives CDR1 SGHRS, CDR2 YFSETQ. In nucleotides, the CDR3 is TGCGCCAGCAGCTTACAGGGGAGAAACACTGAAGCTTTCTTT. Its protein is CASSLQGRNTEAFF. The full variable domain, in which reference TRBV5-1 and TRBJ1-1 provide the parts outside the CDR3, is KAGVTQTPRYLIKTRGQQVTLSCSPISGHRSVSWYQQTPGQGLQFLFEYFSETQRNKGNFPGRFSGRQFSNSRSEMNVSTLELGDSALYLCASSLQGRNTEAFFGQGTRLTVV.

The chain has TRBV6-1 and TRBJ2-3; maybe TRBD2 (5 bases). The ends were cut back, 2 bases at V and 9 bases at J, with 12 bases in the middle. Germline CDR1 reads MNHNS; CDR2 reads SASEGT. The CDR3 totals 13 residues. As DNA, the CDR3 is TGTGCCAGCAGTGAACCGGGGAAAACCACGCAGTATTTT. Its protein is CASSEPGKTTQYF.

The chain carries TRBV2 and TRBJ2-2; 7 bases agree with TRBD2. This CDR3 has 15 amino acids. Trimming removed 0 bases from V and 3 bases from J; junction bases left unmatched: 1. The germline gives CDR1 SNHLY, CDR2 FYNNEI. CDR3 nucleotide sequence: TGTGCCAGCAGTGAAGCGGCGGGGGACACCGGGGAGCTGTTTTTT. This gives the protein CASSEAAGDTGELFF.

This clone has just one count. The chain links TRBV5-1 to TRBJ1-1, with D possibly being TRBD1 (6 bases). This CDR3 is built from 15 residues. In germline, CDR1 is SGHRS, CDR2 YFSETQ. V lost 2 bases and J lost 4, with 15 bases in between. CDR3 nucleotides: TGCGCCAGCAGCTTTCGGACAGCGGATGCCACTGAAGCTTTCTTT. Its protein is CASSFRTADATEAFF.

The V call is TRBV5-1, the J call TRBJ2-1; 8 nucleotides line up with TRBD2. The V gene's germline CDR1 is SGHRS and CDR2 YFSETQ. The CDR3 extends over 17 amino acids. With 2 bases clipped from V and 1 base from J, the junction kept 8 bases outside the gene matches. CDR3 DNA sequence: TGCGCCAGCAGCTTAAGCGCGGGGGGTTCTTCCTACAATGAGCAGTTCTTC. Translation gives CASSLSAGGSSYNEQFF.

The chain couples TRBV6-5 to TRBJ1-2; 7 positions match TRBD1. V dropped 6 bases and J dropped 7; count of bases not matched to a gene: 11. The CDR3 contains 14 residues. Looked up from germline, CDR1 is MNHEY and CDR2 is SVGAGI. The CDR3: CASRNRGVVFGYTF. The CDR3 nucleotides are TGTGCCAGCAGAAACAGGGGCGTAGTATTTGGCTACACCTTC.

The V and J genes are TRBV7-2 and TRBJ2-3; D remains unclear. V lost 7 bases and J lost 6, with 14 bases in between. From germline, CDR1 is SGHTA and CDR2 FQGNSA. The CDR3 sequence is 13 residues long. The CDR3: CASTRGRSDTQYF. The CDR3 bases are TGTGCCAGCACCAGAGGTCGGTCGGATACGCAGTATTTT.

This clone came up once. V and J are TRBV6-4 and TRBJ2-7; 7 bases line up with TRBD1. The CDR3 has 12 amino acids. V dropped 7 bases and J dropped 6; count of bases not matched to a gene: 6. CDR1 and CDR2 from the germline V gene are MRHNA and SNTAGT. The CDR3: CASKTGFSEQYF. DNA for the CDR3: TGTGCCAGCAAGACAGGGTTTAGCGAGCAGTACTTC.